The text below deals with one T cell receptor beta chain. These data are taken from a study of blood T cell repertoires in COVID-19. Study background: Acute and convalescent COVID-19 specimens originated in the United States, Italy and Spain. PBMCs, B-cell-depleted T cells, or T cells provided the cDNA or gDNA that made up the material.

In germline, CDR1 is LNHNV, CDR2 YYDKDF (reference sequence). V lost 0 bases and J lost 9; bases outside the gene matches: 7. This CDR3 spans 15 amino acids. Assay: immunoSEQ multiplex PCR; the TCRdb copy retains only in-frame clones and omits some. The table records about 190,000 clones, 70% to 90% of them present only once. The rearrangement links TRBV15 to TRBJ2-1; 8 nucleotides agree with TRBD2. This receptor was obtained from a human donor in a cohort sampled during active COVID-19. Material: peripheral blood. For the CDR3, the DNA is TGTGCCACCAGCAGAGACCCGGGGGGGACGGGTGAGCAGTTCTTC. Translation: CATSRDPGGTGEQFF.